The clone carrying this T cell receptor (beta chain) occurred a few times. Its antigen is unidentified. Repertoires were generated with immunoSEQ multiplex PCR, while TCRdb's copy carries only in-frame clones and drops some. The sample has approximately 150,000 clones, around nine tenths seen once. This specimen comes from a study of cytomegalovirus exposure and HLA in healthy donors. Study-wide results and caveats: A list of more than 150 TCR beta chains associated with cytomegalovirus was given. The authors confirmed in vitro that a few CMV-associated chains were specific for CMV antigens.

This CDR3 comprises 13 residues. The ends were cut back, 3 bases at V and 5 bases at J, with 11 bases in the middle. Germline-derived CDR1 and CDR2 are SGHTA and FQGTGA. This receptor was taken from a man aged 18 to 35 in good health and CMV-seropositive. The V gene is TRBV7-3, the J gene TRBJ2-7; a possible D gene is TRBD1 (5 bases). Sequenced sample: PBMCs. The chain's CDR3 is CASSFAGSDEQYF. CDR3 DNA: TGTGCCAGCAGCTTTGCAGGGTCCGACGAGCAGTACTTC.